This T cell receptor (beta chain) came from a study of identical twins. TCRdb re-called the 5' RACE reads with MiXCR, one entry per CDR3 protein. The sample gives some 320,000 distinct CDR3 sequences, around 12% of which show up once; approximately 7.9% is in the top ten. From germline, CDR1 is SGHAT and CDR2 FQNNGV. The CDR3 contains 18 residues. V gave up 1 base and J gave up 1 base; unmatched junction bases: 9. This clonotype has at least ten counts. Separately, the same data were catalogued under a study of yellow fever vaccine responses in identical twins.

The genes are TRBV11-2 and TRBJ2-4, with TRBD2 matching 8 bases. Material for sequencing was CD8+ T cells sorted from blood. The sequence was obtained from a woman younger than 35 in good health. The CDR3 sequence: CASSLGVWRGDAKNIQYF. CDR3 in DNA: TGTGCCAGCAGCTTAGGTGTGTGGCGGGGGGACGCCAAAAACATTCAGTACTTC.